The table lists the clone carrying this TCR beta chain with many counts. Antigen specificity is unknown. This sample is part of a study of CD8 T cells in ankylosing spondylitis. Study-wide points: Reportedly, matched ankylosing spondylitis synovial fluid was significantly enriched for disease-linked clones. What appeared characteristic of ankylosing spondylitis blood was a TCR beta motif of under 10 highly homologous variants. Reactive arthritis synovial fluid and blood were previously reported to contain some motif variants.

The CDR3 loop spans 15 amino acids. Germline trimming cut 1 base from V and 12 bases from J; bases unmatched to any gene: 8. Germline CDR1 SNHLY, CDR2 FYNNEI. Via MiXCR, TCRdb re-called the 5' RACE reads, giving one row per CDR3 protein. The sample includes 200,000 to 250,000 distinct CDR3 sequences, about 7.3% of them seen just once. The sequenced sample was blood, either unsorted or a sorted T cell fraction (not recorded which). This TCR derives from a male donor with ankylosing spondylitis. The chain recombines TRBV2 with TRBJ2-1, with 11 bases matching TRBD2. The CDR3 protein is CASSEELSGGVWQFF. The CDR3 region has the DNA TGTGCCAGCAGTGAAGAACTTAGCGGGGGGGTCTGGCAGTTCTTC.